This T cell receptor (beta chain) derives from a study of cytomegalovirus exposure and HLA in healthy donors. Whole-study context: An analysis done earlier identified 117 million unique TCR beta sequences from around 180 million T cells. Researchers found that around 80% of over 350 genotyped donors fell within the Caucasian-associated ancestry cluster.

Comment on this clone: Its antigen remains unknown.

Findings and caveats of the study: HLA allele associations emerged for about 16,000 TCR beta sequences in a later analysis, at 0.05 false discovery rate. Rare sequences made up most TCRs, while some public TCRs were found in many donors.

This PCR relied on a set of 60 Vbeta primers and 13 Jbeta primers. Profiled with immunoSEQ multiplex PCR; TCRdb holds only in-frame clones, not every one. The sample consists of approximately 70,000 clones, around 78% of them appearing once. The CDR3 sequence is 13 residues long. Germline V gene lookup returns CDR1 KGHSH and CDR2 LQKENI. V was cut by 6 bases and J by 6 bases, with 12 bases left in between. Material for sequencing was PBMCs. This chain connects TRBV18 to TRBJ1-5, with D possibly being TRBD1 (5 bases). This TCR derives from a man between 50 and 59 years old in good health and CMV-seronegative. CDR3 DNA sequence: TGTGCCAGCTCTCTAGGGGTGAGTCAGCCCCAGCATTTT. The encoded protein is CASSLGVSQPQHF.